This T cell receptor beta chain derives from a study of T cell repertoires in breast cancer (dated by TCRdb to the mid-2010s). Notes on the research overall: Samples profiled in the study came from tumors, lymph nodes and peripheral blood lymphocytes of breast cancer patients, along with peripheral blood from healthy control donors. Most of the approximately 22 patient tumors analyzed for shared TCRs were ER+/PR+. Nine healthy donors, of an age range similar to that of the patients, were included as controls. On average, about 500,000 sequences per sample and 7.5 to 10 reads per input cell were obtained by sequencing. Because breast cancer has a low mutational burden and rarely has common mutations, the study reasoned that TCRs shared between breast cancer patients would target shared antigens. After being minced and digested with Liberase and DNase, tumors and tumor-involved lymph nodes were passed through 70-um and 40-um filters. Tumor-free lymph nodes were processed with no enzymatic digestion, and blood samples were separated using Ficoll.

To analyze paired alpha-beta TCRs of CD8+ T cells, the researchers used an expanded emulsion RT-PCR method with primers covering all TCR V genes. CD8+ T cells were isolated with a CD8 positive selection kit and were then incubated overnight in roughly 9.1 IU/mL IL-2 prior to emulsion RT-PCR. Trimming at the junction amounts to 5 bases on V and 6 bases on J, and the germline ends lie 10 bases apart. The germline V gene encodes CDR1 SGHVS and CDR2 FNYEAQ. From the cysteine through the phenylalanine, the CDR3 covers 12 amino acids. Only CDR3 DNA remains: 36 bases, in frame from the first base. What the study reported, not specific to this receptor: Tumor-involved sentinel lymph nodes shared about fourfold more TCRs with matched tumor repertoires than tumor-free nodes (about 7.7% versus 2%). Shared TCRs were encoded by various nucleotide sequences, which suggests selection and expansion based on antigen. TRBV7 predominance was observed among shared TCRs, which possibly reflected tumor recognition or mispriming bias from eight TRBV7 primers. Discarding singleton TCRs and sampling only part of each tumor may have missed genuine antitumor clones. Possible tumor specificity was suggested for some 18 TCR pairs that were shared across seven or more patient tumors yet rarely found in control blood. Because transcript abundance and primer differences skewed clone recovery, emulsion RT-PCR was regarded as qualitative rather than quantitative.

The sample holds many counts of this clonotype. This clone's antigen is unknown. Base-call qualities are not available, and no considerably larger clone is one nucleotide away. Library prep was done by emulsion pairing. Unpaired genes were suppressed by a second nested PCR containing blocking oligos, after which a third nested PCR added Illumina adaptors and barcodes. Each emulsion RT-PCR master mix contained about 5,000-260,000 T cells, with C-region, Stepout and V-region primers. Emulsions were generated with the Micellula Emulsion and Purification Kit, and RT-PCR used Qiagen OneStep RT-PCR reagents. Pooled libraries were sequenced on an Illumina MiSeq with paired-end 2 x 250 reads. Processing in the source paper ran as follows. Read pairs were joined in Galaxy and clipped at the engineered overlap into separate alpha and beta files, and reads that were not clipped were discarded. Alpha-beta pairs were assigned using CompleteTCR, a MiTCR-based pipeline in which chains sharing read cluster identifiers are linked by an R script. TCR sequences seen only once, which were about 1-3.3%, were removed as potential sequencing errors. TCRdb cleaned the public reads at Q25 with fastp, built clones with MiXCR and kept in-frame beta chains. Each record represents a unique CDR3 protein, reported with the most common genes and DNA among its rows. None of the V and J calls come from the authors' own analysis; TCRdb made them. This sample gives nearly 40,000 distinct CDR3 sequences in total; 45% to 55% of them show up just once. The top ten clones comprise 55% to 75% of the sample.

The sequence is built from TRBV7-6 and TRBJ2-5, with no confident D gene call. The sequencing input was CD8+ T cells. The receptor was derived from a pool of human donors with breast cancer or a healthy control (not recorded which). In nucleotide form, the sequence is TGTGCCAGCAGCCCAGAAAGCCAGACCCAGTACTTC. This encodes CASSPESQTQYF.